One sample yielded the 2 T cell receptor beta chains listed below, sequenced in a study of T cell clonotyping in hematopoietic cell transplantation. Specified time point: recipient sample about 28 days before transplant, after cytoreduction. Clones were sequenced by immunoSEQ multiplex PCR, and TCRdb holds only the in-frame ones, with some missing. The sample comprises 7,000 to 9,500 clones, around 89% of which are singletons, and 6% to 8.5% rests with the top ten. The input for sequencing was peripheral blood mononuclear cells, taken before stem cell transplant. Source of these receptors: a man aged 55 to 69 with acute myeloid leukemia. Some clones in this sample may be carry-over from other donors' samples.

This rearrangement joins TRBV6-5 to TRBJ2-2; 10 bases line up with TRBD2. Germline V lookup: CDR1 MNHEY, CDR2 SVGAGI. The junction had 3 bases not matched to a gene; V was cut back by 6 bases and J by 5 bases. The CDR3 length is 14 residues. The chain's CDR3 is CASRRAGGTGELFF. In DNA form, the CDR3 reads TGTGCCAGCAGGCGAGCGGGGGGGACCGGGGAGCTGTTTTTT.

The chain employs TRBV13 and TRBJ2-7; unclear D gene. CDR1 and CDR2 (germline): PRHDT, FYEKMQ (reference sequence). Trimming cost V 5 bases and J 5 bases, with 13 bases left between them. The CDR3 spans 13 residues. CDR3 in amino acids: CASSAWGRDEQYF. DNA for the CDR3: TGTGCCAGCAGCGCCTGGGGTAGAGACGAGCAGTACTTC.